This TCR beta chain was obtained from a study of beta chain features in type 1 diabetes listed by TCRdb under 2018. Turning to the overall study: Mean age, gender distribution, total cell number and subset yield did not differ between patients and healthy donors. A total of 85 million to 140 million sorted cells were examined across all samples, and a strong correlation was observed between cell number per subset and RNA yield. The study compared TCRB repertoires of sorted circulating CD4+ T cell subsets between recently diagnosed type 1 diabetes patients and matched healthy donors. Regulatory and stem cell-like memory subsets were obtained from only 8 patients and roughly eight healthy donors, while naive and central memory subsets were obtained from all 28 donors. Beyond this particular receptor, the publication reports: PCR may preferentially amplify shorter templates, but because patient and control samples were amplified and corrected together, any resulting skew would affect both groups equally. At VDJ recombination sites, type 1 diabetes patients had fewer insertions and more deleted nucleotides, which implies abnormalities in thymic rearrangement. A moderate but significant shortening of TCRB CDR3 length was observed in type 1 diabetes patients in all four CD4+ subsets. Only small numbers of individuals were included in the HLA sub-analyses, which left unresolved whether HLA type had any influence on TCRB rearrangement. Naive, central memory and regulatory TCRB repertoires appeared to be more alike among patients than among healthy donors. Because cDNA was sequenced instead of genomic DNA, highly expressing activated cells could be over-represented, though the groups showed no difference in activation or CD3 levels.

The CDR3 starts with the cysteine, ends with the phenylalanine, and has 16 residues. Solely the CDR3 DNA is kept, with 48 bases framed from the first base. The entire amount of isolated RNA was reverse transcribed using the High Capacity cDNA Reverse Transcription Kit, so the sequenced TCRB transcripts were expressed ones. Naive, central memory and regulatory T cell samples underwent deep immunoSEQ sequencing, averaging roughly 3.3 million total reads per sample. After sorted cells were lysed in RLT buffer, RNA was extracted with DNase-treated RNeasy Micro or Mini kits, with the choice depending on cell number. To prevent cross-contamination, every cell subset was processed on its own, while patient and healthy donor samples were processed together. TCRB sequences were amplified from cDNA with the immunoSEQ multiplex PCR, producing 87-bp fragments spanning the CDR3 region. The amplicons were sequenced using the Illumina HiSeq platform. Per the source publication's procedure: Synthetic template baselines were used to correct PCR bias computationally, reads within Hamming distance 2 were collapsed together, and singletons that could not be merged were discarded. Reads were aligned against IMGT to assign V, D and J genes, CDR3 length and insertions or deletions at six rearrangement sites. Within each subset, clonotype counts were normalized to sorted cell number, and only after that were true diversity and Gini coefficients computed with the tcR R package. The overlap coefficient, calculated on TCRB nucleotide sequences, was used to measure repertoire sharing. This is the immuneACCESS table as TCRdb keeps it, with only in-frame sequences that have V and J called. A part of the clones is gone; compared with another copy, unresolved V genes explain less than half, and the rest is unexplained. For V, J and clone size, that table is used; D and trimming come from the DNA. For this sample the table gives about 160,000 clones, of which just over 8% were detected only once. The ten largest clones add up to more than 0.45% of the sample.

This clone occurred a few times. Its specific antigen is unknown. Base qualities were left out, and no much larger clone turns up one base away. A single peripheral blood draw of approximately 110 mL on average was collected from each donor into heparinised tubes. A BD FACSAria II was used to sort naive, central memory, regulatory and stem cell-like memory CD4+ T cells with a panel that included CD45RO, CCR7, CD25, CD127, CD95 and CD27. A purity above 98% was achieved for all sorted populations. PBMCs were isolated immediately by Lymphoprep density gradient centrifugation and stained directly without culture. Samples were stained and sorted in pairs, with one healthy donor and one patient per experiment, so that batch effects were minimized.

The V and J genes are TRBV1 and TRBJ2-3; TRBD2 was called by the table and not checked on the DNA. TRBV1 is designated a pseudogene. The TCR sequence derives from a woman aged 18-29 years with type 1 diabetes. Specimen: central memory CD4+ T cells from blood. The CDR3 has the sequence CTSNTDGTSFTDTQYF. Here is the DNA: TGCACCAGCAACACCGACGGGACTAGCTTCACAGATACGCAGTATTTT.